This TCR beta chain was recorded in a study of CD8+ T cells in alopecia areata. Study-wide results and caveats: Normal skin's resident alphabeta T cells are also sequenced in scalp samples. Clonality in the scalp and expanded CD8+ clones ranked among the top 100 were significantly decreased by tofacitinib.

Extracted from the samples, RNA was reverse transcribed into cDNA to serve as the sequencing template. Sequencing used immunoSEQ multiplex PCR; TCRdb keeps in-frame clones, though not all of them. The profile shows 140,000 to 150,000 clones, nearly 55% of them singletons. Treatment specified: oral pan-JAK inhibitor, 5-10 mg twice daily. It was from alopecia areata patients that lesional scalp punch biopsies and peripheral blood were collected. Note on this clone: Its antigen is as yet unknown.

The germline V gene has CDR1 SGHTA and CDR2 FQGNSA. The CDR3 spans 14 residues. The V segment lost 5 bases and the J segment 5 bases; nucleotides outside the gene matches: 5. The starting material was CD8+ T cells sorted from blood, obtained at week 4, from a patient treated with tofacitinib. The chain is built from TRBV7-2 and TRBJ2-7; TRBD1 agrees at 11 bases. The source of this sequence is a human donor with alopecia areata. The CDR3 DNA is TGTGCCAGCAGCCTTGGACAGGGGGCGGACGAGCAGTACTTC. Translation: CASSLGQGADEQYF.